This entry describes one T cell receptor beta chain. No antigen is known for it. The germline V gene has CDR1 SGHRS and CDR2 YFSETQ. This CDR3 is built from 15 residues. The junction had 7 bases not matched to a gene; V was cut back by 2 bases and J by 7 bases. The sample belongs to a study of CD8+CD57+ T cells in acquired aplastic anemia. Study-level points and caveats: Sharing between patients and controls was observed for twenty-nine CD8+ CDR3 sequences.

According to the study, genomic DNA was the template for TCR beta VDJ and CDR3 profiling. TCRdb processed the reads anew with MiXCR; each CDR3 protein has one entry. The data hold some 150,000 distinct CDR3 sequences, with around 41% observed a single time. V and J are TRBV5-1 and TRBJ2-1, with 9 positions matching TRBD1. This TCR came from a human donor in good health, serving as a control. Sequences were obtained from sorted CD4+, CD8+, or CD8+CD57+ T cells (not recorded which) from PBMCs. CDR3: CASSFQGQGLNEQFF. The CDR3 DNA follows: TGCGCCAGCAGCTTCCAGGGACAGGGTTTAAATGAGCAGTTCTTC.